The sequence of this T cell receptor beta chain was determined in a study of shared clonotypes between healthy human individuals (dated by TCRdb to about 2020). About the full investigation: A couple of women and a few men aged 18 to 49 years were included in the cohort. To estimate repertoire size and how much clonotypes are shared between individuals, the study performed deep sequencing of blood TCR repertoires from roughly five healthy adults. Leukapheresis yielded between about 0.8 and 9.5 billion PBMCs per donor. To increase sequencing depth and limit assay-specific biases, different laboratories used diverse techniques to prepare libraries and sequence TCR repertoires. For each donor, CD4 naive and CD4 memory were each given three plates, CD8 naive was given two plates, and CD8 memory was given one plate. What the research found in general, with its limitations: Pairwise subsampling led to the expectation that sequencing depth would affect the degree of clonotype sharing among donors. Rarefaction of sorted-subset datasets indicated incomplete sequencing despite the large sequencing depth. Because the study included only a small number of donors, the genetic and exposure-history diversity represented was limited. Larger estimated clonotype richness was generally found for naive subsets than for memory subsets. Sampling was restricted to blood, and TCR repertoires in tissue are likely to differ from TCR repertoires in blood. Compared with non-shared clonotypes, clonotypes shared by all four sorted-subset donors had higher generation probabilities. When a handful of donors were compared, the shared fraction of clonotypes was about 5.5% for naive CD4, around 4% for naive CD8, more than 2% for memory CD4, and about 0.36% for memory CD8.

Using the deep immunoSEQ assay, TCR CDR3 regions were amplified from genomic DNA by multiplex PCR. Extracted genomic DNA from each cell subset was spread evenly across all wells of several immunoSEQ 96-well plates, with each plate serving as a replicate. For sorted subsets, about 200 ng genomic DNA, equal to about 30,000 T cell genomes, was loaded into each replicate PCR. The purified libraries were quantified using a Qubit 3.0 fluorometer, sized with a Bioanalyzer 2100, and then quantified again using the KAPA Library Quantification kit. Every immunoSEQ 96-well plate was sequenced on a dedicated single-read 150-cycle Illumina NextSeq 550 flow cell. The study's processing was this. Because the immunoSEQ output included only junctional sequences and no quality scores, the filtering could not be the same as the filtering used for full-length reads. To assign V/J genes and CDR3, sequences were annotated against IMGT germline references using PyIR, a Python wrapper for IgBLAST v1.9. Reads were removed for weak V/J assignments (E-value above 1e-6), missing CDR3, stop codons, out-of-frame junctions, or ambiguous translated residues. V3J clonotypes were defined as sequences sharing the same inferred V gene, J gene, and CDR3 amino acid sequence. To compute the percentage overlap between repertoires, the number of shared unique clonotypes was divided by the size of the smaller repertoire. Richness of each repertoire was evaluated using RTK rarefaction, the Chao1 estimator, and Recon v2.1 estimates of unobserved clonotypes. For all TCRbeta clonotypes obtained by the gDNA method from a few donors, generation probabilities were computed with OLGA. The table was pulled from immuneACCESS by TCRdb, which kept in-frame rearrangements only. Such tables lose some clones; where checked, under half of the loss comes from unresolved V genes, and the rest has no known cause. V, J and clone size derive from that table, while D and trimming were established from the DNA sequence. The sample table shows about 2.1 million clones, and more than 85% are seen once. The ten largest clones add up to around 1.7% of the sample.

Reading from cysteine to phenylalanine, the CDR3 counts 16 amino acids. CDR3 DNA is the only sequence kept; it has 48 bases, read in frame from the first base. Germline trimming amounts to 2 bases on V and 0 bases on J, with 5 as the count of junction bases outside the gene matches. From a lookup of the germline V gene, CDR1 and CDR2 are MDHEN and SYDVKM. In the case of this clone: Its target antigen remains unknown. Base qualities are missing; no much larger clone stands one base away.

For the CD8 naive samples, CD45RO-negative cells were positively selected for CCR7, yielding a CD45RA+CCR7+ population from which TemRA cells were excluded. Donors were healthy HIV-negative adults with no recently reported acute infections or vaccinations. Every donor was a Caucasian adult residing in Nashville, Tennessee, USA. Blood was collected by leukapheresis, and PBMCs were isolated by Ficoll-Histopaque density gradient centrifugation and then cryopreserved in liquid nitrogen vapor phase. Purity and quantity of every magnetically sorted T cell population were checked by analytical flow cytometry. Each sorted fraction had its genomic DNA isolated and then quantified by UV absorbance on a Nanodrop 2000c.

Sequenced input: naive CD8+ T cells from PBMCs. In light of the paper, this sample's cell subset or site label describes: CD45RA+CCR7+. The rearranged chain carries TRBV28 and TRBJ2-7; TRBD2 matches 9 bases in the middle. The sequence derives from a man in his late teens or twenties in good health. Some clones in this sample may be carry-over from other donors' samples. CDR3 sequence: CASSLVTSGYSYEQYF. The sequenced DNA: TGTGCCAGCAGTTTAGTGACTAGCGGATACTCCTACGAGCAGTACTTC. The full variable domain, with segments outside the CDR3 supplied by the reference TRBV28 and TRBJ2-7 proteins, appears as DVKVTQSSRYLVKRTGEKVFLECVQDMDHENMFWYRQDPGLGLRLIYFSYDVKMKEKGDIPEGYSVSREKKERFSLILESASTNQTSMYLCASSLVTSGYSYEQYFGPGTRLTVT.